The 16 T cell receptor beta chains reported below all come from one sample, sequenced in a study of cytomegalovirus exposure and HLA in healthy donors. The PCR had 60 Vbeta and 13 Jbeta primers. Sequencing was performed with immunoSEQ multiplex PCR; in TCRdb, only in-frame clones are kept and a portion is missing. The data show about 150,000 clones, about 60% seen once. Sequences were obtained from PBMCs. The receptors stem from a woman between 55 and 75 years old in good health and CMV-seropositive.

The J gene is TRBJ2-7, the V gene TRBV27; 8 nucleotides match TRBD2. The CDR3 extends over 18 amino acids. Germline trimming cut 2 bases from V and 3 bases from J; bases unmatched to any gene: 15. CDR1 is MNHEY and CDR2 is SMNVEV in the germline V gene (reference sequence). Here the CDR3 reads CASSLPPQSGTRGYEQYF. DNA of the CDR3: TGTGCCAGCAGTTTACCCCCCCAAAGCGGGACTAGGGGCTACGAGCAGTACTTC.

The V call is TRBV20-1, the J call TRBJ1-2; no definite D call. This CDR3 contains 11 residues. Per the germline V gene, CDR1 is DFQATT and CDR2 is SNEGSKA (reference sequence). V lost 7 bases and J lost 8, with 14 bases in between. DNA for the CDR3: TGCAGTGGTTCCCGGGAAGGCGGCTACACCTTC. It encodes CSGSREGGYTF.

J is TRBJ2-2 and V is TRBV4-2, with D maybe TRBD2 (6 bases). This CDR3 region has 16 residues. Germline CDR1 reads LGHNA; CDR2 reads YNFKEQ. Trimming removed 0 bases at V and 1 base at J, with 9 bases between. The CDR3 nucleotides are TGTGCCAGCAGCCAAGACCCTAGCGAGAACACCGGGGAGCTGTTTTTT. It codes for CASSQDPSENTGELFF.

The V gene is TRBV2, the J gene TRBJ1-4; 8 positions agree with TRBD1. Germline loops: CDR1 SNHLY, CDR2 FYNNEI. The length of the CDR3 is 15 residues. V shed 4 bases, J shed 8 bases, and the junction held 9 bases outside the gene matches. The CDR3 DNA reads as TGTGCCAGCAGTGCGACAGGGGCAGAGGGGGAAAAACTGTTTTTT. This gives the protein CASSATGAEGEKLFF.

The chain uses TRBV29-1 and TRBJ2-1, with 16 nucleotides matching TRBD2. CDR3 size: 17 residues. Germline trimming cut 2 bases from V and 9 bases from J; bases unmatched to any gene: 10. Germline CDR1 is SQVTM and CDR2 is ANQGSEA. CDR3 DNA: TGCAGCGTTGAAAGTGGGACTAGCGGGAGGGCCCTTCCTGAGCAGTTCTTC. It translates to CSVESGTSGRALPEQFF.

The V gene is TRBV28, the J gene TRBJ1-4; the match to TRBD1 covers 8 bases. Trimming took 6 bases from V and 2 from J; bases not matched to a gene: 5. The CDR3 consists of 15 residues. Germline V CDR1 and CDR2: MDHEN, SYDVKM. The CDR3 sequence is CASRVTGGTNEKLFF. DNA of the CDR3: TGTGCCAGCAGGGTAACAGGGGGGACTAATGAAAAACTGTTTTTT.

The chain recombines TRBV7-9 with TRBJ1-1, with TRBD1 matching 7 bases. The trim removed 5 bases at V and 7 bases at J, leaving 10 bases unmatched. The germline V gene encodes CDR1 SEHNR and CDR2 FQNEAQ (reference sequence). The CDR3 runs 14 residues. The CDR3 sequence is CASSRDRDRGEAFF. Written as DNA, the CDR3 is TGTGCCAGCAGCAGAGACAGGGATCGAGGTGAAGCTTTCTTT.

This clone has only a few counts. V and J are TRBV4-3 and TRBJ2-3; TRBD2 matches at 9 bases. The V and J ends lost 1 base and 1 base, in that order; junction bases with no gene match: 0. The CDR3 loop spans 15 amino acids. Germline-derived CDR1 and CDR2 are LGHNA and YSLEER. The CDR3 reads CASSQGLAGTDTQYF. CDR3 nucleotide sequence: TGCGCCAGCAGCCAAGGACTAGCGGGCACAGATACGCAGTATTTT.

A few counts support this clone. The V call is TRBV11-2, the J call TRBJ2-7; D perhaps matches TRBD2 (6 bases). The CDR3 consists of 15 residues. The ends were cut back, 3 bases at V and 5 bases at J, with 17 bases in the middle. Per the germline V gene, CDR1 is SGHAT and CDR2 is FQNNGV. The CDR3 spells CASSLEATSSHEQYF. In DNA, the CDR3 is TGTGCCAGCAGCTTGGAGGCCACTAGCTCTCACGAGCAGTACTTC.

DNA for the CDR3: TGCAGCGTTCGGGTTTCGGGTAACACTGAAGCTTTCTTT. It specifies CSVRVSGNTEAFF. The chain recombines TRBV29-1 with TRBJ1-1; D remains ambiguous. V was pared by 5 bases and J by 2 bases, with 12 bases between. Germline lookup yields CDR1 SQVTM and CDR2 ANQGSEA. The CDR3 sequence is 13 residues long.

This clone occurred a few times. The chain combines TRBV5-4 with TRBJ1-1; D gene uncertain. The V and J ends lost 8 bases and 4 bases respectively, with 9 bases between them. This CDR3 spans 11 amino acids. Germline assignment: CDR1 SGHNT and CDR2 YYREEE (reference sequence). The CDR3 here is CASSGSTEAFF. CDR3 nucleotides: TGTGCCAGTTCCGGTAGCACTGAAGCTTTCTTT.

This clone has a single count. The chain has TRBV19 and TRBJ1-1; no reliable D call. Germline CDR1 reads LNHDA; CDR2 reads SQIVND (reference sequence). The CDR3 contains 14 residues. Trimming took 9 bases from V and 3 from J, leaving 17 bases between them. CDR3 DNA: TGTGCCAGCCCCTCGAAGCGGGGTTACACTGAAGCTTTCTTT. Translation gives CASPSKRGYTEAFF. Using reference TRBV19 and TRBJ1-1 for the parts outside the CDR3, the full variable domain is DGGITQSPKYLFRKEGQNVTLSCEQNLNHDAMYWYRQDPGQGLRLIYYSQIVNDFQKGDIAEGYSVSREKKESFPLTVTSAQKNPTAFYLCASPSKRGYTEAFFGQGTRLTVV.

The CDR3 DNA sequence: TGCAGCGTTGAAGATTGGCGGGGACGGGGGACCTACAATGAGCAGTTCTTC. It specifies CSVEDWRGRGTYNEQFF. This chain joins TRBV29-1 and TRBJ2-1; tentative D call: TRBD2 (6 bases). The V and J ends lost 0 bases and 2 bases respectively, with 17 bases between them. From germline, CDR1 is SQVTM and CDR2 ANQGSEA. The length of the CDR3 is 17 residues.

Here the CDR3 reads CASSDGRLAGVSEQFF. The CDR3 bases are TGTGCCAGCAGTGATGGGAGGCTAGCGGGAGTCAGCGAGCAGTTCTTC. J is TRBJ2-1 and V is TRBV2; TRBD2 matches 10 bases. The CDR3 is made up of 16 amino acids. CDR1 and CDR2 from the germline V gene are SNHLY and FYNNEI. Unmatched junction bases numbered 12, after V lost 3 bases and J lost 10 bases. Full variable domain (rest looked up from reference TRBV2 and TRBJ2-1): EPEVTQTPSHQVTQMGQEVILRCVPISNHLYFYWYRQILGQKVEFLVSFYNNEISEKSEIFDDQFSVERPDGSNFTLKIRSTKLEDSAMYFCASSDGRLAGVSEQFFGPGTRLTVL.

The CDR3 reads CAIAGTGMTGELFF. CDR3 DNA: TGTGCCATCGCCGGGACAGGGATGACCGGGGAGCTGTTTTTT. The rearrangement joins TRBV10-3 to TRBJ2-2; 9 nucleotides align to TRBD1. Unmatched junction bases numbered 6, after V lost 8 bases and J lost 5 bases. The CDR3 is 14 amino acids. Germline values: CDR1 ENHRY, CDR2 SYGVKD.

CDR3: CASSRELAGELFF. For the CDR3, the DNA is TGTGCCAGCTCACGCGAGTTGGCCGGGGAGCTGTTTTTT. V usage is TRBV18 and J usage is TRBJ2-2; D is unresolved. The CDR3 sequence is 13 residues long. V lost 4 bases, J lost 6 bases, and 9 bases lay in between. CDR1 and CDR2 from the germline V gene are KGHSH and LQKENI. The variable domain in full, completed from reference TRBV18 and TRBJ2-2, reads NAGVMQNPRHLVRRRGQEARLRCSPMKGHSHVYWYRQLPEEGLKFMVYLQKENIIDESGMPKERFSAEFPKEGPSILRIQQVVRGDSAAYFCASSRELAGELFFGEGSRLTVL.